This record concerns one T cell receptor beta chain sequence. This record belongs to a study of blood T cell repertoires in COVID-19. Study summary: In each case, the material was cDNA or gDNA derived from T cells, B-cell-depleted T cells, or PBMCs.

TCRdb's table, derived via immunoSEQ multiplex PCR, lists solely in-frame clones and lacks some. The table records 200,000 to 300,000 clones, 75% to 85% of them present only once. CDR3 size: 15 residues. J gave up 7 bases and V 7 bases, and 7 bases lay outside the gene matches. Germline V CDR1 and CDR2: MDHEN, SYDVKM. The gene calls are TRBV28 and TRBJ2-2, with TRBD2 matching 12 bases. The origin of this receptor is a middle-aged man who had recovered from COVID-19. The source material was peripheral blood. In DNA, the CDR3 is TGTGCCAGCAAGCTAGCGGGAGGGCCCTACGGGGAGCTGTTTTTT. It codes for CASKLAGGPYGELFF.